The next 32 T cell receptor beta chains were all read from a single sample in a study of blood T cell repertoires in COVID-19. Measured with immunoSEQ multiplex PCR; TCRdb has only the in-frame clones, and not every one. Altogether roughly 220,000 clones are present, approximately 83% being singletons, with the ten largest covering approximately 3%. The sequencing sample was made of peripheral blood. Source of these receptors: a woman under 40 who had recovered from COVID-19.

The CDR3 DNA reads as TGTGCCAGCAGTTGGAGGGACAGGGGGATCACTGAAGCTTTCTTT. Translation gives CASSWRDRGITEAFF. The chain employs TRBV6-5 and TRBJ1-1; TRBD1 matches 11 bases. CDR3 length equals 15 residues. V trimming: 4 bases; J trimming: 4 bases; junction bases outside the gene matches: 5. Germline-derived CDR1 and CDR2 are MNHEY and SVGAGI.

CDR3 sequence reads: CASSPGQYYEQYF. In DNA, the CDR3 is TGTGCCAGCAGCCCGGGACAGTACTACGAGCAGTACTTC. The chain combines TRBV6-5 with TRBJ2-7, with TRBD1 matching over 7 bases. Unmatched junction bases numbered 5, after V lost 6 bases and J lost 3 bases. The CDR3 spans 13 residues. Germline V gives CDR1 MNHEY, CDR2 SVGAGI.

This rearrangement joins TRBV30 to TRBJ1-6, with TRBD1 matching 10 bases. J lost 8 bases, V lost 5 bases, and 6 bases had no gene match. CDR1 GTSNPN and CDR2 SVGIG come from the germline V gene (reference sequence). This CDR3 contains 14 residues. The chain's CDR3 is CAWETGTGDSPLHF. CDR3 nucleotide sequence: TGTGCCTGGGAAACCGGGACAGGGGATTCACCCCTCCACTTT.

V usage is TRBV28 and J usage is TRBJ1-2; 9 bases line up with TRBD1. Unmatched junction bases numbered 6, after V lost 6 bases and J lost 4 bases. The CDR3 is 14 residues long. The V gene's germline CDR1 is MDHEN and CDR2 SYDVKM. The CDR3 here is CASSPGQGFYGYTF. In DNA form, the CDR3 reads TGTGCCAGCAGCCCCGGACAGGGGTTCTATGGCTACACCTTC.

This rearrangement joins TRBV11-2 to TRBJ2-5; TRBD2 aligns across 10 bases. Losses at the gene ends were 3 bases for V and 4 bases for J; bases not matched to a gene: 11. The CDR3 covers 17 residues. Germline assignment: CDR1 SGHAT and CDR2 FQNNGV. This chain's CDR3 is CASSLLVLAGERETQYF. CDR3 in DNA: TGTGCCAGCAGCTTGCTGGTGCTAGCGGGAGAGCGAGAGACCCAGTACTTC.

This CDR3 reads CAWSVSGANEQYF. The CDR3 DNA sequence: TGTGCCTGGAGTGTCTCAGGGGCTAACGAGCAGTACTTC. The genes are TRBV30 and TRBJ2-7; the D gene is possibly TRBD1 (6 bases). V dropped 0 bases and J dropped 5 bases, with 11 bases sitting between them. This CDR3 comprises 13 residues. In germline, CDR1 is GTSNPN, CDR2 SVGIG (reference sequence).

The genes are TRBV5-1 and TRBJ2-1; 9 bases align to TRBD2. CDR1 is SGHRS and CDR2 is YFSETQ in the germline V gene. With 3 bases clipped from V and 6 bases from J, the junction kept 1 base outside the gene matches. The CDR3 spans 13 residues. The CDR3 DNA sequence: TGCGCCAGCAGCTCGGGACTAGCCAATGAGCAGTTCTTC. Translation gives CASSSGLANEQFF.

This chain connects TRBV27 to TRBJ1-5; 9 bases line up with TRBD1. CDR1 and CDR2 (germline): MNHEY, SMNVEV (reference sequence). The CDR3 runs 14 residues. The V and J ends lost 8 bases and 7 bases, in that order; junction bases with no gene match: 9. The CDR3: CASGTGGVKQPQHF. The CDR3 DNA sequence: TGTGCCAGCGGCACAGGGGGCGTCAAACAGCCCCAGCATTTT.

V gene TRBV2 combines with J gene TRBJ2-5; tentative D call: TRBD1 (5 bases). CDR3 length: 15 amino acids. Germline V gene sequence: CDR1 SNHLY, CDR2 FYNNEI. Trimming cost V 2 bases and J 6 bases, with 16 bases left between them. The chain's CDR3 is CASSEFPGSKKTQYF. For the CDR3, the DNA is TGTGCCAGCAGTGAATTCCCAGGGTCGAAGAAGACCCAGTACTTC.

This sequence joins TRBV29-1 and TRBJ2-1; 14 bases agree with TRBD2. The CDR3 has 13 residues. The J segment lost 10 bases and the V segment lost 7 bases, leaving 6 bases of the junction unmatched. CDR1 is SQVTM and CDR2 is ANQGSEA in the germline V gene. The CDR3 coding sequence is TGCAGCGGGGGACTAGCGGGAGTCAACGAGCAGTTCTTC. Translated: CSGGLAGVNEQFF.

The chain links TRBV27 to TRBJ1-2, with 10 bases lining up with TRBD1. The germline gives CDR1 MNHEY, CDR2 SMNVEV (reference sequence). J was trimmed by 8 bases and V by 8 bases; bases with no gene match: 11. The CDR3 contains 14 residues. CDR3: CASGTFGQGDGYTF. For the CDR3, the DNA is TGTGCCAGCGGAACTTTCGGACAGGGGGACGGCTACACCTTC.

The J gene is TRBJ2-7, the V gene TRBV29-1, with 7 nucleotides matching TRBD1. Trimming cost V 7 bases and J 2 bases; bases outside gene matches: 11. The CDR3 extends over 14 amino acids. In germline, CDR1 is SQVTM, CDR2 ANQGSEA. CDR3 sequence reads: CSAGQAFGTYEQYF. The CDR3 nucleotides read TGCAGCGCAGGACAGGCATTTGGGACCTACGAGCAGTACTTC.

The chain uses TRBV15 and TRBJ2-2; 8 positions match TRBD2. Germline values: CDR1 LNHNV, CDR2 YYDKDF (reference sequence). CDR3 length equals 15 residues. The V and J ends lost 1 base and 6 bases, in that order; junction bases with no gene match: 4. CDR3 sequence (DNA): TGTGCCACCAGCAGAGCCGGGAGGGCCTCCGGGGAGCTGTTTTTT. As protein: CATSRAGRASGELFF. The full variable domain, completed using reference TRBV15 and TRBJ2-2, is DAMVIQNPRYQVTQFGKPVTLSCSQTLNHNVMYWYQQKSSQAPKLLFHYYDKDFNNEADTPDNFQSRRPNTSFCFLDIRSPGLGDTAMYLCATSRAGRASGELFFGEGSRLTVL.

The V gene is TRBV28, the J gene TRBJ2-7; 7 bases are shared with TRBD2. The CDR3 totals 15 residues. Trimming at V came to 8 bases and at J to 3 bases, leaving 13 bases not matched to a gene. CDR1 MDHEN and CDR2 SYDVKM come from the germline V gene. CDR3 sequence (DNA): TGTGCCAGCCTAGGACTAGGCTGGAAGAACTACGAGCAGTACTTC. Translating it yields CASLGLGWKNYEQYF.

V is TRBV19 and J is TRBJ1-2, with 9 bases identical to TRBD1. The CDR3 loop spans 15 amino acids. V shed 5 bases, J shed 4 bases, and the junction held 8 bases outside the gene matches. Looked up from germline, CDR1 is LNHDA and CDR2 is SQIVND (reference sequence). The CDR3 DNA reads as TGTGCCAGTAGTTCGGGACAGGGCCGAATCTATGGCTACACCTTC. It yields the protein CASSSGQGRIYGYTF.

The rearrangement joins TRBV28 to TRBJ1-1, with D perhaps matching TRBD1 (6 bases). This CDR3 region has 12 residues. Per germline, CDR1 MDHEN and CDR2 SYDVKM. Trimming removed 6 bases from V and 4 bases from J, with 9 bases in between. CDR3 in DNA: TGTGCCAGCAGATTACAGGGCACTGAAGCTTTCTTT. Encoded protein: CASRLQGTEAFF.

Points on this clone: Germline is not matched at one junction end, which may reflect a read error. This chain connects TRBV7-7 to TRBJ1-5; no reliable D call. This CDR3 region has 17 residues. CDR1 and CDR2 from the germline V gene are SSHAT and FNYEAQ (reference sequence). The CDR3 protein is CASSRTGGPRRDQPQHF. For the CDR3, the DNA is TGTGCTAGCAGCCGAACTGGAGGGCCACGGCGGGATCAGCCCCAGCATTTT.

V gene TRBV5-5 combines with J gene TRBJ1-1, with D possibly TRBD1 on 5 matching bases. The CDR3 has 14 residues. V shed 3 bases and J shed 0 bases, with 9 bases lying between them. Per the germline V gene, CDR1 is SGHKS and CDR2 is YYEKEE (reference sequence). The CDR3 coding sequence is TGTGCCAGCAGCTCAAGACAGCTGAACACTGAAGCTTTCTTT. It is translated as CASSSRQLNTEAFF.

This clone appeared once. This chain connects TRBV3-1 (or the pseudogene TRBV3-2) to TRBJ2-1; 11 bases match TRBD2. The CDR3 runs 15 residues. The V and J ends lost 1 base and 10 bases, in that order; junction bases with no gene match: 6. The germline V gene encodes CDR1 LGHDT and CDR2 YNNKEL (reference sequence). Written as DNA, the CDR3 is TGTGCCAGCAGCCAAGGACTAGCGGGAATGCAGGAGCAGTTCTTC. Its translation is CASSQGLAGMQEQFF.

This clone was seen a single time. The V gene is TRBV27, the J gene TRBJ1-2; no clear D. Trimming shortened V by 3 bases and J by 8 bases, and 10 bases separated the two germline ends. This CDR3 is built from 12 residues. Germline CDR1 and CDR2: MNHEY and SMNVEV (reference sequence). The DNA of the CDR3 is TGTGCCAGCAGTTTGGAGGGCAGGGGCTACACCTTC. Translated: CASSLEGRGYTF.

This clone has a single count. This rearrangement joins TRBV11-2 to TRBJ2-3, with D perhaps matching TRBD1 (6 bases). Germline V gene data show CDR1 as SGHAT and CDR2 as FQNNGV. This CDR3 comprises 16 residues. V shed 3 bases and J shed 6 bases, with 19 bases lying between them. DNA for the CDR3: TGTGCCAGCAGCTTCGTTGACTACCCGCAGGGGGATACGCAGTATTTT. It specifies CASSFVDYPQGDTQYF.

This clone was observed a few times. V is TRBV5-1 and J is TRBJ1-2; 9 positions agree with TRBD1. CDR1 is SGHRS and CDR2 is YFSETQ in the germline V gene. The CDR3 is 14 residues long. The junction had 5 bases not matched to a gene; V was cut back by 3 bases and J by 5 bases. The CDR3 loop reads CASSSGQGWYGYTF. CDR3 coding DNA: TGCGCCAGCAGCTCGGGACAGGGTTGGTATGGCTACACCTTC.

The rearrangement joins TRBV30 to TRBJ1-2; possible D gene TRBD1, 5 bases. V lost 0 bases to trimming and J lost 7 bases, with 12 bases between them. Germline values: CDR1 GTSNPN, CDR2 SVGIG (reference sequence). This CDR3 spans 13 amino acids. The chain's CDR3 is CAWSVIREAGYTF. The CDR3 DNA is TGTGCCTGGAGTGTAATCAGGGAGGCTGGCTACACCTTC.

The CDR3 loop is CASSWTSGGAHEQFF. CDR3 in DNA: TGTGCCAGCAGCTGGACTAGCGGTGGGGCTCATGAGCAGTTCTTC. V is TRBV7-8 and J is TRBJ2-1; 10 bases map to TRBD2. From germline, CDR1 is SGHVS and CDR2 FQNEAQ. The CDR3 spans 15 residues. The V gene end was trimmed by 4 bases and the J gene end by 8 bases; junction bases not matched to a gene: 8.

This clone was observed many times. The genes are TRBV6-6 and TRBJ1-1; D not certain. The germline V gene has CDR1 MNHNY and CDR2 SVGAGI (reference sequence). Trimming removed 1 base at V and 4 bases at J, with 10 bases between. The CDR3 totals 14 residues. The CDR3 DNA sequence: TGTGCCAGCAGTTACTACTCCTCACCCACTGAAGCTTTCTTT. This gives the protein CASSYYSSPTEAFF.

In DNA, the CDR3 is TGTGCCAGCAGCCCTCTGACTAGCGGGACCCAAGAGACCCAGTACTTC. Translating it yields CASSPLTSGTQETQYF. The V call is TRBV7-2, the J call TRBJ2-5, with TRBD2 identical over 11 bases. Per the germline V gene, CDR1 is SGHTA and CDR2 is FQGNSA. The V segment lost 5 bases and the J segment 1 base; nucleotides outside the gene matches: 6. The CDR3 is made up of 16 amino acids.

This chain links TRBV6-6 with TRBJ1-2; tentative D call: TRBD1 (5 bases). This CDR3 has 12 amino acids. V was clipped by 6 bases and J by 5 bases, with 10 bases between them. Germline CDR1 and CDR2: MNHNY and SVGAGI (reference sequence). The CDR3 reads CASSYQGYGYTF. The CDR3 DNA reads as TGTGCCAGCAGCTACCAGGGTTATGGCTACACCTTC.

The chain uses TRBV5-1 and TRBJ2-7, with D perhaps TRBD2 (5 bases). The V end was cut by 1 base, the J end by 0 bases, with 11 bases between. The CDR3 is 15 amino acids. Germline CDR1 is SGHRS and CDR2 is YFSETQ. The CDR3 DNA follows: TGCGCCAGCAGCTTGAGTATGGGGAGCTCCTACGAGCAGTACTTC. Its protein is CASSLSMGSSYEQYF.

The chain combines TRBV12-5 with TRBJ1-2; D remains ambiguous. Trimming stripped 4 bases from V and 8 bases from J, with 17 bases between. CDR3 length: 14 residues. Germline V gives CDR1 LGHNT, CDR2 FRNRAP. The DNA for the CDR3 is TGTGCTAGTGGTTGGTACAGCTCCTTTCGGGGCTACACCTTC. Protein sequence: CASGWYSSFRGYTF.

The chain links TRBV6-6 to TRBJ2-7; possible D gene TRBD2, 6 bases. The V gene lost 6 bases and the J gene lost 5 bases, with 11 bases spanning the gap. Germline V gene data show CDR1 as MNHNY and CDR2 as SVGAGI (reference sequence). The CDR3 length is 12 residues. The CDR3 loop reads CASSLLANEQYF. CDR3 DNA sequence: TGTGCCAGCAGCCTCCTAGCGAACGAGCAGTACTTC.

This clone was counted many times. The chain combines TRBV28 with TRBJ1-5; perhaps TRBD1 as D (5 bases). This CDR3 is built from 18 residues. Germline CDR1 and CDR2: MDHEN and SYDVKM. The V end was cut by 6 bases, the J end by 0 bases, with 21 bases between. Here the CDR3 reads CASRRGDLLSNSNQPQHF. The CDR3 region has the DNA TGTGCCAGCAGACGGGGGGACCTTCTTAGTAATAGCAATCAGCCCCAGCATTTT.

Only a few counts were recorded for this clone. The chain is built from TRBV7-9 and TRBJ1-2, with 7 nucleotides matching TRBD1. Looked up from germline, CDR1 is SEHNR and CDR2 is FQNEAQ (reference sequence). The CDR3 runs to 15 residues. The junction had 13 bases not matched to a gene; V was cut back by 4 bases and J by 8 bases. CDR3 residues: CASSSRTGPWDGYTF. The CDR3 DNA sequence: TGTGCCAGCAGCTCGCGGACAGGCCCGTGGGACGGCTACACCTTC. The full variable domain, its missing parts supplied by reference TRBV7-9 and TRBJ1-2, is DTGVSQNPRHKITKRGQNVTFRCDPISEHNRLYWYRQTLGQGPEFLTYFQNEAQLEKSRLLSDRFSAERPKGSFSTLEIQRTEQGDSAMYLCASSSRTGPWDGYTFGSGTRLTVV.